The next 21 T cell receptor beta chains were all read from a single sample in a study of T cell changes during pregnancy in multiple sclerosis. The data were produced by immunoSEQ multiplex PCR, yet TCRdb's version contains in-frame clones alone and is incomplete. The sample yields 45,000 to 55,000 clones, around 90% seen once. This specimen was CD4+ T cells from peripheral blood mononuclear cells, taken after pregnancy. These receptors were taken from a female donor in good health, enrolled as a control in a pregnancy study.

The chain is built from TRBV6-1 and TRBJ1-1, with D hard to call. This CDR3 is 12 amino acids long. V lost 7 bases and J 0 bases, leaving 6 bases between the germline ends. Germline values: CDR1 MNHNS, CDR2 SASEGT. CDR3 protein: CASKQMNTEAFF. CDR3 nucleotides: TGTGCCAGCAAACAGATGAACACTGAAGCTTTCTTT.

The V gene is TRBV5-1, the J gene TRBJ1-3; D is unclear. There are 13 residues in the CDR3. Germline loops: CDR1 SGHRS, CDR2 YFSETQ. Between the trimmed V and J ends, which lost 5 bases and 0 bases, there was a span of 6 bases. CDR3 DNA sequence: TGCGCCAGCAGACAGCTCTCTGGAAACACCATATATTTT. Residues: CASRQLSGNTIYF.

The CDR3 DNA is TGTGCCAGCAGTTTAACTAGCGGGGGAGGTAACGAGCAGTACTTC. It specifies CASSLTSGGGNEQYF. The chain employs TRBV27 and TRBJ2-7; 11 bases map to TRBD2. This CDR3 spans 15 amino acids. With 2 bases clipped from V and 5 bases from J, the junction kept 5 bases outside the gene matches. Germline CDR1 and CDR2: MNHEY and SMNVEV (reference sequence).

CDR3 residues: CASSLTTGGTDTQYF. CDR3 DNA: TGTGCCAGCAGCTTAACGACAGGGGGCACAGATACGCAGTATTTT. The rearrangement uses TRBV7-9 and TRBJ2-3, with TRBD1 matching over 8 bases. The CDR3 has 15 residues. Germline loops: CDR1 SEHNR, CDR2 FQNEAQ (reference sequence). V lost 2 bases, J lost 1 base, and 2 bases stayed unmatched.

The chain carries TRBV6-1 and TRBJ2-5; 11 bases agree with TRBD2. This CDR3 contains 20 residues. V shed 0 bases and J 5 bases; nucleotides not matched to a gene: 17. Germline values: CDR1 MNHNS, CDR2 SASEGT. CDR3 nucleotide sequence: TGTGCCAGCAGTGAAGCGTGGCCGGGACTAGCGGCTAATGTGGGGGAGACCCAGTACTTC. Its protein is CASSEAWPGLAANVGETQYF.

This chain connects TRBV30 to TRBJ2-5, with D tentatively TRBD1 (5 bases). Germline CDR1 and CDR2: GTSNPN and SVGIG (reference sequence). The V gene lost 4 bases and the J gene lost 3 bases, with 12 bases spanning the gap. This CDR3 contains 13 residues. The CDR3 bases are TGTGCCTGGAAAGTAGGGGCGGAAGAGACCCAGTACTTC. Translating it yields CAWKVGAEETQYF.

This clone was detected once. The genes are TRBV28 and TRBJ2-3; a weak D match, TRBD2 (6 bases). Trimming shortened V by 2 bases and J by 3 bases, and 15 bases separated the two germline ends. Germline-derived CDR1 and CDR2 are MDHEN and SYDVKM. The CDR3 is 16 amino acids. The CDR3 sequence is CASSLGSGVLTDTQYF. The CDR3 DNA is TGTGCCAGCAGTTTAGGGTCGGGAGTTCTTACAGATACGCAGTATTTT.

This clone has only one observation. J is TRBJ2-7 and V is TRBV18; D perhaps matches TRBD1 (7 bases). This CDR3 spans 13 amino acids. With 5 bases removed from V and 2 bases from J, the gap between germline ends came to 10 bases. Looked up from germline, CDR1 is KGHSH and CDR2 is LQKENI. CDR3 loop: CASSAGQTYEQYF. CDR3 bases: TGTGCCAGCTCAGCGGGACAGACCTACGAGCAGTACTTC.

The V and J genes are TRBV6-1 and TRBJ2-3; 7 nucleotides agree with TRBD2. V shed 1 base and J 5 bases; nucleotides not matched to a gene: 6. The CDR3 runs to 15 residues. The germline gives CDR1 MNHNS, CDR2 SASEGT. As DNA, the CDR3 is TGTGCCAGCAGTGAAGGTAGCGGGTGGCTAGATACGCAGTATTTT. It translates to CASSEGSGWLDTQYF.

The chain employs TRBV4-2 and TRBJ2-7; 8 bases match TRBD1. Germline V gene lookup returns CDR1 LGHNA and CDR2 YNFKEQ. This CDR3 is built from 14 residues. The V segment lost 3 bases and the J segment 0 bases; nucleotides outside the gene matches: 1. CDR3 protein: CASSHGQGSYEQYF. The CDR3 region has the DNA TGTGCCAGCAGCCACGGACAGGGCTCCTACGAGCAGTACTTC.

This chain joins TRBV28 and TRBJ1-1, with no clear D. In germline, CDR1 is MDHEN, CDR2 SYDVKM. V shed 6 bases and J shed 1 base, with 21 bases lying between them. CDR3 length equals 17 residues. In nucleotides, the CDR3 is TGTGCCAGCAGCACCACCCCCCGAAGCGTTAAGAACACTGAAGCTTTCTTT. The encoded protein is CASSTTPRSVKNTEAFF.

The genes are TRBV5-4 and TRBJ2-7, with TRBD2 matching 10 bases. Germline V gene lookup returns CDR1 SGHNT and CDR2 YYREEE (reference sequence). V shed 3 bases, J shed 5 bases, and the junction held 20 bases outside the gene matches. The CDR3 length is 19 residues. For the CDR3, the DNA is TGTGCCAGCAGCTCGGCAGGACCCTTCCTAGCGGGAGACCAAGACGAGCAGTACTTC. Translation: CASSSAGPFLAGDQDEQYF.

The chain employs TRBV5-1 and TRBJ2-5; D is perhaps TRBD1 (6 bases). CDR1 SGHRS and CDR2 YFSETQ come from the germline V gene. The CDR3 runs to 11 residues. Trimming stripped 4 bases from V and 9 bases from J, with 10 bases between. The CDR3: CASSQQGPQYF. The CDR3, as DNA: TGCGCCAGCAGCCAACAGGGACCCCAGTACTTC.

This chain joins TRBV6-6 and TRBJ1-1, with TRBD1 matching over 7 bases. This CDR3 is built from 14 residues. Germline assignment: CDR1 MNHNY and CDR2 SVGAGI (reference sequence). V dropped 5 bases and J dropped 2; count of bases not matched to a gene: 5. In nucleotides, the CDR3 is TGTGCCAGCAGTCGCGGGACAGCCAACACTGAAGCTTTCTTT. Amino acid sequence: CASSRGTANTEAFF.

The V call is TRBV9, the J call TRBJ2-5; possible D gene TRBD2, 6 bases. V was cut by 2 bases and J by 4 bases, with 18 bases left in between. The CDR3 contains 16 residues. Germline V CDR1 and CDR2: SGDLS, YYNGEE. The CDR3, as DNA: TGTGCCAGCAGCGTGGGGGGAAGGGGTGTGGGAGAGACCCAGTACTTC. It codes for CASSVGGRGVGETQYF.

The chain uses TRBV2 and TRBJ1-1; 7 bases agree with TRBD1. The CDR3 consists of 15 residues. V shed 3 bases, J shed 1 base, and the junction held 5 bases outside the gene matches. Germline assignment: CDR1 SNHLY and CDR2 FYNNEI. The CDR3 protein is CASSEGQQKNTEAFF. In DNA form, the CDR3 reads TGTGCCAGCAGTGAGGGACAGCAGAAGAACACTGAAGCTTTCTTT. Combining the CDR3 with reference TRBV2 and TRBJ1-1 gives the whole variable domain EPEVTQTPSHQVTQMGQEVILRCVPISNHLYFYWYRQILGQKVEFLVSFYNNEISEKSEIFDDQFSVERPDGSNFTLKIRSTKLEDSAMYFCASSEGQQKNTEAFFGQGTRLTVV.

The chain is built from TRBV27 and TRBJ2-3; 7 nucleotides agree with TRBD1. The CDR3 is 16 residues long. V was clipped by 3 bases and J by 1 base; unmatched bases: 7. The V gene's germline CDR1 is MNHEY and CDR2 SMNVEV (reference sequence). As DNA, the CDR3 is TGTGCCAGCAGTTTGTACAGGGGCGAAGGCACAGATACGCAGTATTTT. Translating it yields CASSLYRGEGTDTQYF.

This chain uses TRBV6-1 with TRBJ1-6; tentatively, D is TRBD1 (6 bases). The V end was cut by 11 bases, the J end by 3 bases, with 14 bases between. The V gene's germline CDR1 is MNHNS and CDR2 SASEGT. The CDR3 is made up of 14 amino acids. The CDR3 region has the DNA TGTGCCGTCAGGGGCGGGGGCTATAATTCACCCCTCCACTTT. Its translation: CAVRGGGYNSPLHF.

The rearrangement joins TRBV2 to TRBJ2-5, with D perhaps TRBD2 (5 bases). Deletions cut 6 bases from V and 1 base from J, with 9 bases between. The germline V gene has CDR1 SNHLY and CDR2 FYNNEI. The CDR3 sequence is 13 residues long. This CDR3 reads CASSGDGQETQYF. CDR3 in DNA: TGTGCCAGCAGCGGGGATGGCCAAGAGACCCAGTACTTC.

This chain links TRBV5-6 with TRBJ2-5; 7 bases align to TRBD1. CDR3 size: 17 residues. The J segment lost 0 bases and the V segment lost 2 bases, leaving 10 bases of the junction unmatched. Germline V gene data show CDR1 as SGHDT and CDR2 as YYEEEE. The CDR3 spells CASSLQSGTAYQETQYF. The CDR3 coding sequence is TGTGCCAGCAGCTTACAGTCCGGGACAGCCTACCAAGAGACCCAGTACTTC.

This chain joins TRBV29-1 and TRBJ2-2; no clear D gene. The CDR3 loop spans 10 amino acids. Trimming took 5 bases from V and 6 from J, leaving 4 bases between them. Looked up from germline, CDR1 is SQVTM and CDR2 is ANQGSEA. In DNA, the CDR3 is TGCAGCGTTCTCGCCGGGGAGCTGTTTTTT. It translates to CSVLAGELFF.